This T cell receptor (beta chain) was recovered during a study of T cells in women clearing cervical HPV infection. Overall study: Women with histologically confirmed HPV16-related CIN3 or worse, 2 with invasive cancer, served as cases. Blood came at first lesion visit for cases, post-clearance for controls.

Clones were read by immunoSEQ multiplex PCR, and TCRdb kept only the in-frame ones, dropping some. The table counts about 32,000 clones; 3.5% to 5% lies in the top ten. Germline CDR1 reads SGHRS; CDR2 reads YFSETQ. The CDR3 is 17 residues long. In regard to this clone: The missing CDR3 end, 3 residues past where the read stops, is filled in from the germline J gene.

This sequence originates from a woman between 18 and 75 years old with a cervical HPV16 infection that either progressed to CIN3+ or cleared (not recorded which). The source material was blood buffy coat. V is TRBV5-1 and J is TRBJ1-2; 7 nucleotides match TRBD1. The DNA read from the CDR3 is TGCGCCAGCAGCTTACGCGTGACAGGGCGGGTCGACTACGAC. Translating it yields CASSLRVTGRVDYD. The entire CDR3 protein is CASSLRVTGRVDYDYTF. The full variable domain, its missing parts supplied by reference TRBV5-1 and TRBJ1-2, is KAGVTQTPRYLIKTRGQQVTLSCSPISGHRSVSWYQQTPGQGLQFLFEYFSETQRNKGNFPGRFSGRQFSNSRSEMNVSTLELGDSALYLCASSLRVTGRVDYDYTFGSGTRLTVV.